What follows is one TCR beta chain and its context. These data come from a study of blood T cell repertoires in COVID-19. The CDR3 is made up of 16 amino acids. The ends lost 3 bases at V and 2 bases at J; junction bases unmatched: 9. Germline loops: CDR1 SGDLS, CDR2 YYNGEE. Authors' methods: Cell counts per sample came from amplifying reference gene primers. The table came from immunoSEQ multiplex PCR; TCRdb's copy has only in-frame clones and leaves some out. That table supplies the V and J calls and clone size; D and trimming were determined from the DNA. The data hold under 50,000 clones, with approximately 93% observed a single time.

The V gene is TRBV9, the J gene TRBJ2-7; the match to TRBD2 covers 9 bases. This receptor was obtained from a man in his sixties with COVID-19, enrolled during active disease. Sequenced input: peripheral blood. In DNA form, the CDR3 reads TGTGCCAGCAGCGCCGGGGCTGGACTAGCGCCCTACGAGCAGTACTTC. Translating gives CASSAGAGLAPYEQYF.